Described below is a single T cell receptor beta chain sequence and its context. As yet, its antigen is unknown. V shed 2 bases and J shed 2 bases, with 9 bases lying between them. Germline loops: CDR1 MNHNS, CDR2 SASEGT. There are 14 residues in the CDR3. The data are from a study of post-analysis software for immune sequencing data. Study findings and constraints: Controls significantly exceeded multiple sclerosis patients in normalized Chao1 diversity. TRBV segments more frequent in patients than in controls numbered about five and included TRBV5-6, TRBV5-1 and TRBV20-1. Those samples that were prepared in the same batch co-clustered strongly by F measure.

Prepared libraries of TCR beta cDNA carried unique molecular identifiers. Some 500,000 cDNA molecules were obtained per 1 to 10 million input T cells. TCRdb fed the PCR reads into MiXCR, producing one record per CDR3 protein. The sample shows some 700,000 distinct CDR3 sequences, 55% to 60% of them seen only once. This chain joins TRBV6-1 and TRBJ1-2; no clear D gene. The origin of this receptor is a girl aged 2 to 10 with multiple sclerosis. Material: blood. The CDR3 DNA is TGTGCCAGCAGTGAATTTAGCGCCAACTATGGCTACACCTTC. Translation gives CASSEFSANYGYTF.